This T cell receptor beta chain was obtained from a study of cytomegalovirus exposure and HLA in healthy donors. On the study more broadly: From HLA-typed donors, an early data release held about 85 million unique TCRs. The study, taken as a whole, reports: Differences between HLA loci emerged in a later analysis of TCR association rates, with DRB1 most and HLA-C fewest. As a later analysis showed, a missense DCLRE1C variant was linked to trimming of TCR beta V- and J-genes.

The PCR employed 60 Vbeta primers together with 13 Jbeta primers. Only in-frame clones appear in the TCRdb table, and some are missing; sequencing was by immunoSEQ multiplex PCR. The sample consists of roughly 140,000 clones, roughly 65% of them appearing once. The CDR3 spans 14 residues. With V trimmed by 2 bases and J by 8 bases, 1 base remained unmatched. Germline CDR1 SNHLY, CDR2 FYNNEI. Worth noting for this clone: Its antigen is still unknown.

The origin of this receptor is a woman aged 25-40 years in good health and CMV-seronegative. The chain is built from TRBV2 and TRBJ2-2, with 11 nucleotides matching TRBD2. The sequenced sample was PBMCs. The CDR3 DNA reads TGTGCCAGCAGTGAACTAGCGGGAGGAGGGGAGCTGTTTTTT. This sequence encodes CASSELAGGGELFF. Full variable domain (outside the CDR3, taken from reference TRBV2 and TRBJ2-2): EPEVTQTPSHQVTQMGQEVILRCVPISNHLYFYWYRQILGQKVEFLVSFYNNEISEKSEIFDDQFSVERPDGSNFTLKIRSTKLEDSAMYFCASSELAGGGELFFGEGSRLTVL.